The entry below gives a single T cell receptor (beta chain) sequence along with its context. This specimen comes from a study of blood T cell repertoires in COVID-19. Study-wide background: The United States, Italy and Spain provided the acute and convalescent COVID-19 samples. PBMCs, B-cell-depleted T cells, or T cells were the source of the cDNA or gDNA that made up the material.

Per the authors' pipeline: Reference gene primer amplification gave nucleated cell count estimates. Some clones are missing from TCRdb's copy, which holds only in-frame ones; the method was immunoSEQ multiplex PCR. For V, J and clone size, that table is used; D and trimming come from the DNA. The sample lists about 67,000 clones, roughly nine tenths seen once, with roughly 19% in the top ten. The germline gives CDR1 SEHNR, CDR2 FQNEAQ (reference sequence). The CDR3 runs 16 residues. V was trimmed by 3 bases and J by 9 bases, leaving 18 bases between them. This TCR was recovered from a woman aged 80 or over with acute or convalescent COVID-19. V is TRBV7-9 and J is TRBJ1-6, with D possibly TRBD1 on 5 matching bases. The sequencing sample was made of peripheral blood. CDR3 sequence reads: CASSFVGGRGSSPLHF. CDR3 DNA: TGTGCCAGCAGCTTCGTGGGGGGAAGGGGAAGTTCACCCCTCCACTTT.